This TCR beta chain derives from a study of beta chain features in type 1 diabetes. Overall study results and limits: Shorter TCRB CDR3s, moderately but significantly so, were found in Type 1 diabetes patients in all four CD4+ subsets. Compared with healthy donors, patients appeared to share more similar naive, central memory and regulatory TCRB repertoires.

For this clone: Its antigen is not known.

Germline-derived CDR1 and CDR2 are SGHNT and YYREEE (reference sequence). V was pared by 4 bases and J by 3 bases, with 14 bases between. The CDR3 covers 14 residues. All of the isolated RNA was reverse transcribed, so expressed TCRB transcripts were sequenced. Measured with immunoSEQ multiplex PCR; TCRdb has only the in-frame clones, and not every one. The data show some 350,000 clones, around 9.6% seen once. This clonotype was obtained from a man aged 25 to 40 with type 1 diabetes. The chain combines TRBV5-4 with TRBJ2-7; a weak D match, TRBD1 (6 bases). The specimen was central memory CD4+ T cells from blood. CDR3 DNA: TGTGCCAGCAGCCAAGATCAGGGGAGCTACGAGCAGTACTTC. Its protein is CASSQDQGSYEQYF.